The rows below give T cell receptor beta chains drawn from one sample of a study of beta chain features in type 1 diabetes. Generated by immunoSEQ multiplex PCR, the TCRdb table keeps only in-frame clones and is missing some. The sample holds 900,000 or so clones, roughly 15% seen once. Sample: naive CD4+ T cells from blood. The receptors come from a woman aged 18-29 years in good health. CDR3s include the opening cysteine and the closing phenylalanine or tryptophan. D genes are given only for firm matches.

v_gene: TRBV2; d_gene: NA; CDR3aa: CASSYNSPLHF
v_gene: TRBV7-2; d_gene: TRBD2; CDR3aa: CASSPGLARMDTQYF
v_gene: TRBV4-3; d_gene: NA; CDR3aa: CASSQEYTSGMGYGYTF
v_gene: TRBV15; d_gene: NA; CDR3aa: CATSSPGAGYGYTF
v_gene: TRBV20-1; d_gene: NA; CDR3aa: CSAPHNEQFF
v_gene: TRBV7-9; d_gene: NA; CDR3aa: CASSLLGGEGEAFF
v_gene: TRBV19; d_gene: NA; CDR3aa: CASSQGPGANVLTF
v_gene: TRBV7-6; d_gene: TRBD2; CDR3aa: CASSLTLAASGDTQYF
v_gene: TRBV7-2; d_gene: NA; CDR3aa: CASSTRQDNEQFF
v_gene: TRBV27; d_gene: NA; CDR3aa: CASSLRSSGTDTQYF
v_gene: TRBV5-1; d_gene: NA; CDR3aa: CASSLLSTGNEQFF
v_gene: TRBV7-3; d_gene: NA; CDR3aa: CASSFSRASGGTEAFF
v_gene: TRBV6-6; d_gene: NA; CDR3aa: CASSYSAGTNEQFF
v_gene: TRBV9; d_gene: NA; CDR3aa: CASSVGADPSTDTQYF
v_gene: TRBV13; d_gene: TRBD2; CDR3aa: CASSWRLAASTDTQYF
v_gene: TRBV29-1; d_gene: NA; CDR3aa: CSVEGVTDTQYF
v_gene: TRBV18; d_gene: NA; CDR3aa: CASSPGTPTTYEQYF
v_gene: TRBV9; d_gene: TRBD1; CDR3aa: CASSVEGTDYEQYF
v_gene: TRBV28; d_gene: NA; CDR3aa: CASIRQGGTEAFF
v_gene: TRBV29-1; d_gene: TRBD2; CDR3aa: CSVGGRARYEQYF
v_gene: TRBV29-1; d_gene: NA; CDR3aa: CSAQRWGGAEQYF
v_gene: TRBV4-1; d_gene: NA; CDR3aa: CASSQGIGSDEQFF
v_gene: TRBV15; d_gene: NA; CDR3aa: CATSRGAVNEQFF
v_gene: TRBV19; d_gene: NA; CDR3aa: CATRDLLAKGPNTGELFF
v_gene: TRBV7-6; d_gene: NA; CDR3aa: CASSLASKQYF
v_gene: TRBV2; d_gene: NA; CDR3aa: CASSDWLYEQYF
v_gene: TRBV7-9; d_gene: TRBD1; CDR3aa: CASSLARTGGHGYTF
v_gene: TRBV11-3; d_gene: NA; CDR3aa: CASSPHGSIAGELFF
v_gene: TRBV9; d_gene: TRBD2; CDR3aa: CASSDQTSGGYNEQFF
v_gene: TRBV7-2; d_gene: NA; CDR3aa: CASSQDYEQYF
v_gene: TRBV19; d_gene: TRBD2; CDR3aa: CASSLAGGRTGELFF
v_gene: TRBV25-1; d_gene: NA; CDR3aa: CASSEGGRSYTF
v_gene: TRBV7-9; d_gene: NA; CDR3aa: CASTRTVPGELFF
v_gene: TRBV7-2; d_gene: NA; CDR3aa: CASTTYRGSYNEQFF
v_gene: TRBV7-3; d_gene: NA; CDR3aa: CASSLTARETQYF
v_gene: TRBV21-1; d_gene: NA; CDR3aa: CASSKILGGFAKNIQYF
v_gene: TRBV7-9; d_gene: TRBD1; CDR3aa: CASPRSGTGPGGGANVLTF
v_gene: TRBV28; d_gene: TRBD1; CDR3aa: CASSSSGQVSGANVLTF
v_gene: TRBV6-1; d_gene: TRBD1; CDR3aa: CASRDRPYGYTF
v_gene: TRBV20-1; d_gene: NA; CDR3aa: CSAGGEEPQHF